This is a list of T cell receptor beta chains from one sample in a study of blood T cell repertoires in COVID-19. Assay: immunoSEQ multiplex PCR; the TCRdb copy retains only in-frame clones and omits some. The sample lists 180,000 or so clones, more than 85% occurring once. Sequenced material: peripheral blood. All receptors come from an elderly woman in a cohort sampled during active or convalescent COVID-19. Both conserved end residues are part of each CDR3. The order of the fields is CDR3 protein, J gene, V gene, CDR3 length.

CSARVNRGYTF | TRBJ1-2 | TRBV20-1 | 11
CASSPSTGTHDGYTF | TRBJ1-2 | TRBV18 | 15
CATSGLGTSGGQETQYF | TRBJ2-5 | TRBV24-1 | 17
CASSQGGITEAFF | TRBJ1-1 | TRBV3-1/TRBV3-2 | 13
CASSGRVNSGNTIYF | TRBJ1-3 | TRBV9 | 15
CASSLMADQPQHF | TRBJ1-5 | TRBV5-1 | 13
CASSPLNLGNTIYF | TRBJ1-3 | TRBV27 | 14
CASSYKGDGDEQYF | TRBJ2-7 | TRBV6-5 | 14
CASSLGQGVGAKAGF | TRBJ2-3 | TRBV7-2 | 15
CASSPRTSVRQETQYF | TRBJ2-5 | TRBV5-1 | 16
CASSLGQGRTEAFF | TRBJ1-1 | TRBV3-1/TRBV3-2 | 14
CASSPSSYEQYF | TRBJ2-7 | TRBV7-2 | 12
CASSLLGGGNQPQHF | TRBJ1-5 | TRBV27 | 15
CASSAEGAAGEQYF | TRBJ2-7 | TRBV2 | 14
CASSYRGTGELFF | TRBJ2-2 | TRBV12-3/TRBV12-4 | 13
CASSYKGQTDGYTF | TRBJ1-2 | TRBV6-5 | 14
CASSTDRGSEAFF | TRBJ1-1 | TRBV3-1/TRBV3-2 | 13
CASSPPEGNYEQYF | TRBJ2-7 | TRBV7-9 | 14
CSGGITDTQYF | TRBJ2-3 | TRBV29-1 | 11
CASSSYLRLAGGKSYEQFF | TRBJ2-1 | TRBV27 | 19
CASSQDGGRAEAFF | TRBJ1-1 | TRBV4-3 | 14
CASSPNIGREETQYF | TRBJ2-5 | TRBV18 | 15
CARSTRTGWSNQPQHF | TRBJ1-5 | TRBV7-5 | 16
CAVAGTSGTLVHEQYF | TRBJ2-7 | TRBV30 | 16
CASSADRDYGYTF | TRBJ1-2 | TRBV9 | 13
CASSLPRDRAKNIQYF | TRBJ2-4 | TRBV28 | 16
CAWSGGRALPIEQFF | TRBJ2-1 | TRBV30 | 15
CASSRTDHYGYTF | TRBJ1-2 | TRBV27 | 13
CASKTAGEETQYF | TRBJ2-5 | TRBV5-1 | 13
CASSFRGMNTEAFF | TRBJ1-1 | TRBV6-2/TRBV6-3 | 14
CASSPVDREREKLFF | TRBJ1-4 | TRBV18 | 15
CASSPFLDPFTDTQYF | TRBJ2-3 | TRBV3-1/TRBV3-2 | 16
CASSNGLLKPPEKLFF | TRBJ1-4 | TRBV21-1 | 16
CASGSLLNTEAFF | TRBJ1-1 | TRBV9 | 13
CASSLGGTASSGNTIYF | TRBJ1-3 | TRBV5-1 | 17
CASSSQGAQNIQYF | TRBJ2-4 | TRBV5-6 | 14
CASTSRGYGYTF | TRBJ1-2 | TRBV6-7 | 12
CAISRTGERDEQYF | TRBJ2-7 | TRBV10-3 | 14
CAAMGAQSYEQYF | TRBJ2-7 | TRBV10-3 | 13
CAGSTGNEKLFF | TRBJ1-4 | TRBV6-4 | 12
CASSLGLNSGNTIYF | TRBJ1-3 | TRBV7-6 | 15
CASSDRETGADEAFF | TRBJ1-1 | TRBV25-1 | 15
CASSLVAGANYGYTF | TRBJ1-2 | TRBV7-9 | 15
CASSEFLAGEDGYTF | TRBJ1-2 | TRBV2 | 15
CASSVDGLAGVGITDTQYF | TRBJ2-3 | TRBV9 | 19
CASSLLSGNSGNTIYF | TRBJ1-3 | TRBV18 | 16
CASSWGGGADNEQFF | TRBJ2-1 | TRBV6-5 | 15
CASRSNREKLFF | TRBJ1-4 | TRBV19 | 12
CASSLGSLSDQPQHF | TRBJ1-5 | TRBV5-1 | 15
CASSLQGRVGELFF | TRBJ2-2 | TRBV5-4 | 14
CASSLSLAGRETQYF | TRBJ2-5 | TRBV9 | 15